These 27 T cell receptor beta chains were sequenced from one sample in a study of CD8+CD57+ T cells in acquired aplastic anemia (dated by TCRdb to between 2018 and 2020). Sequencing was performed on an Illumina HiSeq 2000. Profiling of TCR beta VDJ combinations and CDR3 sequences used genomic DNA as the template. TCRdb took the public reads, trimmed them with fastp at Q25, ran MiXCR for clone calling and kept in-frame beta chains. Every distinct CDR3 protein forms one entry, paired with its most common genes and DNA. This sample gives around 170,000 distinct CDR3 sequences in total; more than 45% of them show up just once. 9.7% of the sample goes to the ten largest clones. The patients picked for sequencing were ones in whom flow cytometry had shown an expansion of CD8+CD57+ cells. The sample was sorted CD4+, CD8+, or CD8+CD57+ T cells (not recorded which) from PBMCs. The receptors were gathered from a human donor with aplastic anemia.

The chain links TRBV11-1 to TRBJ2-5; 11 positions agree with TRBD2. V was pared by 4 bases and J by 5 bases, with 12 bases of the junction left unmatched. This CDR3 comprises 17 residues. The V gene's germline CDR1 is SGHAT and CDR2 FQDESV (reference sequence). DNA for the CDR3: TGTGCCAGCAGCTCACCGCCTAGCGGGAGGTTCCAGGAGACCCAGTACTTC. Amino acid sequence: CASSSPPSGRFQETQYF.

This clonotype showed up just once. The rearrangement links TRBV25-1 to TRBJ1-2; 8 nucleotides line up with TRBD1. The V and J ends lost 3 bases and 3 bases, in that order; junction bases with no gene match: 6. Germline loops: CDR1 MGHDK, CDR2 SYGVNS. This CDR3 has 15 residues. In DNA form, the CDR3 reads TGTGCCAGCAGTGATATGACAGGGGCTGACTATGGCTACACCTTC. Amino acid sequence: CASSDMTGADYGYTF.

The J gene is TRBJ2-5, the V gene TRBV12-3 or TRBV12-4; 9 nucleotides match TRBD1. V trimming: 8 bases; J trimming: 11 bases; junction bases outside the gene matches: 3. The CDR3 runs 10 residues. As DNA, the CDR3 is TGTGCCAGCCGGACAGGGGAGCAGTACTTC. This sequence encodes CASRTGEQYF.

This clonotype was seen ten or more times. The genes are TRBV11-2 and TRBJ1-1; 8 bases agree with TRBD1. V gave up 5 bases and J gave up 0 bases; unmatched junction bases: 5. Germline CDR1 SGHAT, CDR2 FQNNGV. The CDR3 runs to 15 residues. CDR3 DNA sequence: TGTGCCAGCAGCAGTAGGACAGGGTTGAACACTGAAGCTTTCTTT. Protein: CASSSRTGLNTEAFF.

As to this clonotype: A much larger clone is a single base away; this may be a read error. This chain connects TRBV9 to TRBJ2-1; no clear D. This CDR3 region has 13 residues. Germline CDR1 SGDLS, CDR2 YYNGEE. The DNA of the CDR3 is TGTGCCAGCAGCTTAGCACCCTACACTGAGCAGTTCTTC. This encodes CASSLAPYTEQFF.

This clonotype was seen ten or more times. The rearrangement uses TRBV10-2 and TRBJ2-5, with TRBD2 matching over 7 bases. V trimming: 7 bases; J trimming: 7 bases; junction bases outside the gene matches: 9. CDR3 length: 13 residues. From germline, CDR1 is WSHSY and CDR2 SAAADI. The CDR3 protein is CASTQLERGTQYF. The CDR3 bases are TGCGCCAGCACCCAACTAGAGCGGGGGACCCAGTACTTC.

This chain links TRBV10-3 with TRBJ2-5; TRBD2 aligns across 15 bases. Trimming took 4 bases from V and 5 from J; bases not matched to a gene: 5. The CDR3 is 16 residues long. Germline loops: CDR1 ENHRY, CDR2 SYGVKD. The CDR3 here is CAISAGLAGGGETQYF. The CDR3 DNA reads TGTGCCATCAGTGCGGGACTAGCGGGAGGAGGGGAGACCCAGTACTTC.

Comment on this clonotype: A much larger clone differs from this one at a single base, so this may be a read error. The chain is built from TRBV4-3 and TRBJ2-1; 10 nucleotides agree with TRBD2. Germline CDR1 reads LGHNA; CDR2 reads YSLEER. CDR3 length: 14 residues. V lost 6 bases, J lost 7 bases, and 6 bases stayed unmatched. The CDR3 reads CASRSLAGRNEQFF. The CDR3 nucleotides are TGCGCCAGCAGATCACTAGCGGGAAGGAATGAGCAGTTCTTC.

This clonotype was counted a single time. V usage is TRBV2 and J usage is TRBJ2-7; 7 nucleotides line up with TRBD1. The CDR3 consists of 14 residues. Germline V gene sequence: CDR1 SNHLY, CDR2 FYNNEI. J lost 2 bases, V lost 6 bases, and 7 bases had no gene match. CDR3 amino acids: CASSPKTGTYEQYF. The CDR3 DNA reads TGTGCCAGCAGCCCCAAGACAGGGACCTACGAGCAGTACTTC.

The V and J genes are TRBV2 and TRBJ2-7; D may be TRBD1 (6 bases). V dropped 6 bases and J dropped 2 bases, with 14 bases sitting between them. The germline V gene has CDR1 SNHLY and CDR2 FYNNEI. This CDR3 region has 14 residues. Written as DNA, the CDR3 is TGTGCCAGCAGCCCCGGGACACGTCCCTACGAGCAGTACTTC. Translation gives CASSPGTRPYEQYF. Supplemented by reference TRBV2 and TRBJ2-7, the full variable domain reads EPEVTQTPSHQVTQMGQEVILRCVPISNHLYFYWYRQILGQKVEFLVSFYNNEISEKSEIFDDQFSVERPDGSNFTLKIRSTKLEDSAMYFCASSPGTRPYEQYFGPGTRLTVT.

This clonotype has a handful of counts. This rearrangement joins TRBV18 to TRBJ2-7; D gene unclear. The V end was cut by 4 bases, the J end by 4 bases, with 17 bases between. Germline CDR1 is KGHSH and CDR2 is LQKENI. The CDR3 runs to 15 residues. The CDR3 here is CASSLSGPLTYEQYF. CDR3 sequence (DNA): TGTGCCAGCTCACTATCAGGCCCCCTAACTTACGAGCAGTACTTC.

The chain joins TRBV19 to TRBJ2-7; maybe TRBD1 (6 bases). CDR3 length: 14 amino acids. Germline V gene lookup returns CDR1 LNHDA and CDR2 SQIVND (reference sequence). V lost 3 bases and J lost 2, with 11 bases in between. The CDR3 nucleotides are TGTGCCAGTAGTATCCGGGACACCGCCTACGAGCAGTACTTC. Residues: CASSIRDTAYEQYF.

As concerns this clonotype: A clone one base away is much larger, so this may be a read error. The rearrangement joins TRBV6-5 to TRBJ1-5; unclear D gene. V was pared by 4 bases and J by 2 bases, with 6 bases between. Germline loops: CDR1 MNHEY, CDR2 SVGAGI. The CDR3 runs to 13 residues. CDR3 bases: TGTGCCAGCAGTTCTGAGCGCAATCAGCCCCAGCATTTT. Its translation: CASSSERNQPQHF.

This sequence joins TRBV2 and TRBJ2-7; 8 nucleotides agree with TRBD1. The J segment lost 6 bases and the V segment lost 4 bases, leaving 2 bases of the junction unmatched. The CDR3 runs to 12 residues. Germline CDR1 is SNHLY and CDR2 is FYNNEI. The CDR3 DNA reads as TGTGCCAGCAGTGTGGGACAGGCCGAGCAGTACTTC. It yields the protein CASSVGQAEQYF. The full variable domain, with the rest looked up from reference TRBV2 and TRBJ2-7, is EPEVTQTPSHQVTQMGQEVILRCVPISNHLYFYWYRQILGQKVEFLVSFYNNEISEKSEIFDDQFSVERPDGSNFTLKIRSTKLEDSAMYFCASSVGQAEQYFGPGTRLTVT.

A few counts support this clonotype. The J gene is TRBJ1-5, the V gene TRBV15, with 7 bases that match TRBD1. The CDR3 spans 14 residues. Germline-derived CDR1 and CDR2 are LNHNV and YYDKDF (reference sequence). The J segment lost 7 bases and the V segment lost 6 bases, leaving 9 bases of the junction unmatched. The CDR3 bases are TGTGCCACCAGTCCGACAGGGATATACCAGCCCCAGCATTTT. It specifies CATSPTGIYQPQHF.

This clonotype was detected only a few times. The gene calls are TRBV9 and TRBJ2-7; D is ambiguous. Trimming removed 0 bases at V and 0 bases at J, with 7 bases between. Germline values: CDR1 SGDLS, CDR2 YYNGEE. This CDR3 has 14 residues. CDR3 DNA sequence: TGTGCCAGCAGCGTAGACGGCCTCTCCTACGAGCAGTACTTC. It specifies CASSVDGLSYEQYF.

The genes are TRBV4-1 and TRBJ2-7, with TRBD1 matching over 9 bases. After removal of 3 bases from V and 1 base from J, the junction contained 1 base not matched to a gene. Per the germline V gene, CDR1 is MGHRA and CDR2 is YSYEKL. This CDR3 comprises 14 residues. The CDR3 sequence: CASSQGQGSYEQYF. For the CDR3, the DNA is TGCGCCAGCAGCCAGGGACAGGGTTCCTACGAGCAGTACTTC.

In the case of this clonotype: Given a much more abundant clone one base away, this may be a read error. This sequence joins TRBV5-1 and TRBJ1-4, with 9 bases aligning to TRBD1. Germline values: CDR1 SGHRS, CDR2 YFSETQ. There are 18 residues in the CDR3. CDR3 sequence: CASSLGHFLRGQGEKLSF. CDR3 in DNA: TGCGCCAGCAGCTTGGGTCACTTTTTGAGGGGACAGGGTGAAAAACTGTCTTTT.

This clonotype came up a few times. This chain connects TRBV2 to TRBJ2-2; D ambiguous. The germline V and J ends were trimmed by 7 bases and 3 bases, with 6 bases remaining between them. Germline V gene lookup returns CDR1 SNHLY and CDR2 FYNNEI. This CDR3 has 12 amino acids. DNA for the CDR3: TGTGCCAGCAATCGGTACACCGGGGAGCTGTTTTTT. Its translation: CASNRYTGELFF.

This clonotype was seen at least ten times. This chain joins TRBV6-5 and TRBJ2-7; 7 nucleotides line up with TRBD1. This CDR3 contains 15 residues. V dropped 0 bases and J dropped 3; count of bases not matched to a gene: 5. Per the germline V gene, CDR1 is MNHEY and CDR2 is SVGAGI. The CDR3 protein is CASSYSRDRSYEQYF. CDR3 DNA: TGTGCCAGCAGTTACTCCCGGGACAGAAGCTACGAGCAGTACTTC.

This sequence joins TRBV10-1 and TRBJ1-6; D is possibly TRBD1 (5 bases). Germline V CDR1 and CDR2: WNHNN, SYGVQD (reference sequence). V lost 0 bases to trimming and J lost 2 bases, with 8 bases between them. This CDR3 is 16 amino acids long. The CDR3 nucleotides read TGCGCCAGCAGTGAGTCTCAGGGCACCTATAATTCACCCCTCCACTTT. It translates to CASSESQGTYNSPLHF.

This clonotype was observed a few times. The chain employs TRBV20-1 and TRBJ2-3; tentatively, D is TRBD2 (6 bases). The germline V gene encodes CDR1 DFQATT and CDR2 SNEGSKA (reference sequence). This CDR3 has 14 residues. The V and J ends lost 3 bases and 0 bases respectively, with 10 bases between them. CDR3 sequence reads: CSARYSGSTDTQYF. CDR3 DNA sequence: TGCAGTGCTAGGTATAGCGGTAGCACAGATACGCAGTATTTT.

This clonotype has a count of ten or more. The V and J genes are TRBV20-1 and TRBJ1-2; 9 bases are a match to TRBD1. The CDR3 has 14 amino acids. Germline assignment: CDR1 DFQATT and CDR2 SNEGSKA (reference sequence). V shed 6 bases, J shed 6 bases, and the junction held 11 bases outside the gene matches. The CDR3 coding sequence is TGCAGTGCAGTAGTAGGGACAGGGATACATGGCTACACCTTC. Translation: CSAVVGTGIHGYTF.

The chain couples TRBV5-1 to TRBJ1-1, with TRBD1 matching 7 bases. Per the germline V gene, CDR1 is SGHRS and CDR2 is YFSETQ. CDR3 length: 14 residues. Trimming cost V 4 bases and J 5 bases; bases outside gene matches: 8. CDR3 residues: CASSQTGAGTEAFF. DNA for the CDR3: TGCGCCAGCAGCCAAACAGGGGCCGGGACTGAAGCTTTCTTT. The full variable domain, its missing parts supplied by reference TRBV5-1 and TRBJ1-1, is KAGVTQTPRYLIKTRGQQVTLSCSPISGHRSVSWYQQTPGQGLQFLFEYFSETQRNKGNFPGRFSGRQFSNSRSEMNVSTLELGDSALYLCASSQTGAGTEAFFGQGTRLTVV.

This clonotype was counted at least ten times. The genes are TRBV12-3 or TRBV12-4 and TRBJ1-1, with TRBD1 identical over 11 bases. This CDR3 contains 16 residues. After removal of 4 bases from V and 4 bases from J, the junction contained 8 bases not matched to a gene. The CDR3 DNA is TGTGCCAGCAGTTATGGACAGGGGGCGTATGTCACTGAAGCTTTCTTT. Translating gives CASSYGQGAYVTEAFF.

The table lists this clonotype with a few counts. This chain joins TRBV27 and TRBJ2-2; maybe TRBD2 (6 bases). CDR3 length: 13 residues. Per germline, CDR1 MNHEY and CDR2 SMNVEV (reference sequence). Trimming cost V 0 bases and J 7 bases, with 6 bases left between them. CDR3 nucleotide sequence: TGTGCCAGCAGTTTATCGCGGGACGGGGAGCTGTTTTTT. Its translation: CASSLSRDGELFF.

This chain links TRBV29-1 with TRBJ1-5; tentatively, D is TRBD1 (5 bases). The CDR3 is 13 amino acids. Germline CDR1 reads SQVTM; CDR2 reads ANQGSEA. V was clipped by 7 bases and J by 2 bases, with 12 bases between them. CDR3 loop: CSAGGTGNQPQHF. The CDR3 DNA reads as TGCAGCGCCGGGGGGACCGGCAATCAGCCCCAGCATTTT.